This T cell receptor (beta chain) appears in the sequencing data of a study of blood T cell repertoires in COVID-19. Across the study: Researchers got acute and convalescent COVID-19 samples from the United States, Italy and Spain.

Residents of about two dozen US areas, aged about 18 to 95 years, made up the participants. Participant-given clinical history determined each cohort assignment. In the original analysis: Reference gene primers were amplified, and this amplification served to estimate nucleated cell counts. The protocol was immunoSEQ multiplex PCR, while the TCRdb copy is restricted to in-frame clones and leaves out a portion. The V and J calls and clone size are taken from that table; D and trimming were inferred from the DNA. Of fewer than 500,000 clones listed, more than 70% are singletons. Sequences were obtained from PBMCs or T cells enriched from blood (not recorded which). The sequence came from a man aged 30-40 years who had recovered from COVID-19.

As DNA, the CDR3 is TGTGCCAGCAGTCCTGATTGGAGGGAAGCTTTCTTT. Protein: CASSPDWREAFF. V gene TRBV3-1 (or the pseudogene TRBV3-2) combines with J gene TRBJ1-1; D call uncertain. The germline V gene has CDR1 LGHDT and CDR2 YNNKEL (reference sequence). Trimming stripped 6 bases from V and 8 bases from J, with 13 bases between. This CDR3 contains 12 residues.